Presented here are 30 T cell receptor beta chains from one specimen sequenced in a study of regulatory T cells in long-lasting Graves disease (dated by TCRdb to the early 2020s). Library creation used multiplex PCR. Instrument on record: Illumina HiSeq 4000. CDR3 regions were amplified by Arm-PCR with iRepertoire HTBI primers to construct TCR beta libraries. The public reads were reprocessed in TCRdb via fastp at Q25 and MiXCR, keeping in-frame beta chains. When rows share a CDR3 protein, they turn into one entry using the most common DNA and genes. Counted in this sample were 400,000 to 650,000 distinct CDR3 sequences; 15% to 20% of them appeared once. The top ten constitute roughly 25% of the sample. Taken with the paper, the label for time point translates to: newly diagnosed GD, antithyroid drugs for less than 3 months. RNA was extracted from PBMCs in TRIzol for both TCR sequencing and RNA sequencing.

These data were also reused for a study on T cells in Graves' hyperthyroidism and ophthalmopathy.

Material: peripheral blood mononuclear cells (PBMCs), obtained at new diagnosis, from a patient treated with antithyroid drugs. Receptor source: a woman aged 40 to 65 with Graves disease. Donor details come from another sample of the same person, matched by shared clones.

This rearrangement joins TRBV20-1 to TRBJ2-5, with 8 bases identical to TRBD2. Germline V lookup: CDR1 DFQATT, CDR2 SNEGSKA (reference sequence). The CDR3 is made up of 14 amino acids. V lost 2 bases, J lost 5 bases, and 7 bases stayed unmatched. The CDR3 DNA follows: TGCAGTGCTAGAATGGGACTAGTCTCGGAGACCCAGTACTTC. Its protein is CSARMGLVSETQYF.

This clonotype has ten or more counts. The rearrangement links TRBV11-1 to TRBJ2-7, with TRBD1 identical over 8 bases. The ends lost 4 bases at V and 3 bases at J; junction bases unmatched: 5. Germline V lookup: CDR1 SGHAT, CDR2 FQDESV (reference sequence). The CDR3 consists of 14 residues. The CDR3 DNA is TGTGCCAGCAGCTCAAGGACAGGGTACTACGAGCAGTACTTC. Translation gives CASSSRTGYYEQYF.

This clonotype was observed at least ten times. This sequence joins TRBV28 and TRBJ2-5; 8 bases are shared with TRBD2. Per germline, CDR1 MDHEN and CDR2 SYDVKM. With 4 bases clipped from V and 8 bases from J, the junction kept 3 bases outside the gene matches. CDR3 length equals 12 residues. The CDR3, as DNA: TGTGCCAGCAGTTCGGGGGGGGGAACCCAGTACTTC. The encoded protein is CASSSGGGTQYF.

This clonotype was counted many times. The chain links TRBV20-1 to TRBJ1-5; D might be TRBD1 (6 bases). V lost 7 bases and J lost 4, with 14 bases in between. From germline, CDR1 is DFQATT and CDR2 SNEGSKA (reference sequence). The CDR3 length is 13 residues. The CDR3 DNA follows: TGCAGTGTTCGCCCAGGGGTTAATCAGCCCCAGCATTTT. This sequence encodes CSVRPGVNQPQHF.

This clonotype has a count of ten or more. V usage is TRBV20-1 and J usage is TRBJ1-1; possibly TRBD1 for D (5 bases). Germline CDR1 DFQATT, CDR2 SNEGSKA (reference sequence). V was shortened by 0 bases and J by 4 bases, with 15 bases between the two germline ends. The CDR3 has 15 amino acids. Written as DNA, the CDR3 is TGCAGTGCTAGAGAGGGGGGAAGAGGGACCACTGAAGCTTTCTTT. Translated: CSAREGGRGTTEAFF.

About this clonotype itself: A read error is likely here: a far larger clone is one base away. This chain connects TRBV3-1 to TRBJ1-1, with TRBD1 as a possible D gene (5 bases). Germline V CDR1 and CDR2: LGHDT, YNNKEL (reference sequence). This CDR3 has 13 amino acids. Written as DNA, the CDR3 is TGTGCCGGCAGCCTGACAGTGAACACTGAAGCTTTCTTT. It specifies CAGSLTVNTEAFF.

This chain connects TRBV5-1 to TRBJ2-5, with 8 bases aligning to TRBD2. After removal of 4 bases from V and 3 bases from J, the junction contained 5 bases not matched to a gene. Germline values: CDR1 SGHRS, CDR2 YFSETQ. The CDR3 is 14 residues long. As DNA, the CDR3 is TGCGCCAGCAGCCCCGGGAGGGGGGAAGAGACCCAGTACTTC. Amino acids: CASSPGRGEETQYF. The full variable domain, in which reference TRBV5-1 and TRBJ2-5 provide the parts outside the CDR3, is KAGVTQTPRYLIKTRGQQVTLSCSPISGHRSVSWYQQTPGQGLQFLFEYFSETQRNKGNFPGRFSGRQFSNSRSEMNVSTLELGDSALYLCASSPGRGEETQYFGPGTRLLVL.

In its sample, this clonotype was seen many times. This chain joins TRBV6-1 and TRBJ2-3; D is uncertain. Germline assignment: CDR1 MNHNS and CDR2 SASEGT. The CDR3 is 11 residues long. Trimming removed 7 bases at V and 4 bases at J, with 6 bases between. The CDR3 here is CASTSSDTQYF. CDR3 in DNA: TGTGCCAGCACTTCCTCAGATACGCAGTATTTT.

On this clonotype: A much larger clonotype is one base distant, so this may be a read error. The chain carries TRBV2 and TRBJ2-3; no definite D call. The V end lost 4 bases, the J end lost 4 bases, and 15 bases lay between the germline ends. Germline V CDR1 and CDR2: SNHLY, FYNNEI. The CDR3 totals 15 residues. The CDR3 here is CASSGLAVTADTQYF. The CDR3 nucleotides are TGTGCCAGCAGTGGCTTGGCCGTAACGGCAGATACGCAGTATTTT.

This clonotype has a count of ten or more. The J gene is TRBJ1-4, the V gene TRBV20-1; D possibly corresponds to TRBD1 (6 bases). Germline V gene sequence: CDR1 DFQATT, CDR2 SNEGSKA (reference sequence). The germline V and J ends were trimmed by 5 bases and 4 bases, with 14 bases remaining between them. This CDR3 comprises 14 residues. The CDR3 loop is CSARSGTFNEKLFF. The CDR3 coding sequence is TGCAGTGCTCGGTCCGGGACATTTAATGAAAAACTGTTTTTT.

The V call is TRBV4-1, the J call TRBJ1-1; no firm D call. The germline gives CDR1 MGHRA, CDR2 YSYEKL. V lost 0 bases, J lost 3 bases, and 11 bases lay in between. CDR3 size: 15 residues. CDR3 sequence (DNA): TGCGCCAGCAGCCAAGATCCCGGGCCGGACACTGAAGCTTTCTTT. Its protein product is CASSQDPGPDTEAFF.

This clonotype was counted many times. V and J are TRBV13 and TRBJ1-2; 7 nucleotides align to TRBD1. V lost 5 bases, J lost 4 bases, and 10 bases stayed unmatched. The germline V gene encodes CDR1 PRHDT and CDR2 FYEKMQ (reference sequence). The CDR3 covers 15 residues. The CDR3 nucleotides are TGTGCCAGCAGCCCCTTTAGACAGGGCTCCTATGGCTACACCTTC. Residues: CASSPFRQGSYGYTF.

The chain joins TRBV5-1 to TRBJ2-7; TRBD2 aligns across 8 bases. The V segment lost 4 bases and the J segment 2 bases; nucleotides outside the gene matches: 11. The length of the CDR3 is 16 residues. The germline CDR1 and CDR2 sequences are SGHRS and YFSETQ. The CDR3 nucleotides are TGCGCCAGCAGCCCGGCCAGGCGGGGGGAAACCTACGAGCAGTACTTC. Translation gives CASSPARRGETYEQYF.

This clonotype was recorded at least ten times. The CDR3 DNA is TGTGCCAGCAGTTTGGAGACTAGCTCTTACAATGAGCAGTTCTTC. It yields the protein CASSLETSSYNEQFF. The chain combines TRBV12-3 or TRBV12-4 with TRBJ2-1, with TRBD2 identical over 7 bases. Unmatched junction bases numbered 6, after V lost 3 bases and J lost 4 bases. The CDR3 has 15 amino acids.

The chain uses TRBV19 and TRBJ2-1; unclear D gene. Germline V gene data show CDR1 as LNHDA and CDR2 as SQIVND (reference sequence). This CDR3 region has 12 residues. Trimming removed 1 base at V and 15 bases at J, with 13 bases between. In DNA, the CDR3 is TGTGCCAGTAGTATAGTCCCACAGACTCTGTTCTTC. Amino acid sequence: CASSIVPQTLFF. Looking up the rest from reference TRBV19 and TRBJ2-1 gives the full variable domain: DGGITQSPKYLFRKEGQNVTLSCEQNLNHDAMYWYRQDPGQGLRLIYYSQIVNDFQKGDIAEGYSVSREKKESFPLTVTSAQKNPTAFYLCASSIVPQTLFFGPGTRLTVL.

The chain employs TRBV3-1 and TRBJ2-1; 9 bases fit TRBD2. CDR1 is LGHDT and CDR2 is YNNKEL in the germline V gene (reference sequence). Trimming cost V 1 base and J 6 bases; bases outside gene matches: 4. The CDR3 spans 15 residues. CDR3 nucleotide sequence: TGTGCCAGCAGCCAAGGCGGGGGGGATAGCAATGAGCAGTTCTTC. This encodes CASSQGGGDSNEQFF.

This clonotype was observed a few times. V gene TRBV20-1 combines with J gene TRBJ2-1; 10 nucleotides align to TRBD2. In germline, CDR1 is DFQATT, CDR2 SNEGSKA (reference sequence). With 7 bases clipped from V and 6 bases from J, the junction kept 9 bases outside the gene matches. The CDR3 length is 14 residues. The DNA for the CDR3 is TGCAGTGTAGAAGCGGGGGGGCCTTTCAATGAGCAGTTCTTC. Translated, it gives CSVEAGGPFNEQFF.

In regard to this clonotype: This clone may be a read error of a much larger clone one base away. J is TRBJ2-7 and V is TRBV20-1; D not resolved. Germline V CDR1 and CDR2: DFQATT, SNEGSKA (reference sequence). This CDR3 is 10 amino acids long. The germline V and J ends were trimmed by 5 bases and 6 bases, with 8 bases remaining between them. CDR3 DNA sequence: TGCAGTGCTCGGAGTTCCGAGCAGTACTTC. Translated, it gives CSARSSEQYF.

In its sample, this clonotype was seen a few times. The rearrangement joins TRBV19 to TRBJ2-5, with 7 bases fitting TRBD1. The trim removed 2 bases at V and 3 bases at J, leaving 0 bases unmatched. The CDR3 is 13 residues long. Germline V gene lookup returns CDR1 LNHDA and CDR2 SQIVND (reference sequence). The chain's CDR3 is CASSITGEETQYF. In DNA form, the CDR3 reads TGTGCCAGTAGTATAACAGGGGAAGAGACCCAGTACTTC.

The chain has TRBV6-1 and TRBJ2-4, with a weak D call TRBD1 (6 bases). This CDR3 contains 17 residues. In germline, CDR1 is MNHNS, CDR2 SASEGT. The ends were cut back, 1 base at V and 0 bases at J, with 13 bases in the middle. CDR3 sequence reads: CASSEVGQSLAKNIQYF. The CDR3 nucleotides read TGTGCCAGCAGTGAAGTTGGACAGAGTTTAGCCAAAAACATTCAGTACTTC.

This clonotype was recorded many times. This chain uses TRBV5-1 with TRBJ2-1; the match to TRBD1 covers 11 bases. Unmatched junction bases numbered 3, after V lost 0 bases and J lost 4 bases. Per the germline V gene, CDR1 is SGHRS and CDR2 is YFSETQ. The CDR3 spans 16 residues. CDR3 in amino acids: CASSLDGTGGYNEQFF. CDR3 in DNA: TGCGCCAGCAGCTTGGATGGGACAGGGGGATACAATGAGCAGTTCTTC.

The chain recombines TRBV9 with TRBJ2-5; D not certain. The length of the CDR3 is 15 residues. Germline V gives CDR1 SGDLS, CDR2 YYNGEE. V was pared by 0 bases and J by 3 bases, with 12 bases between. The CDR3, as DNA: TGTGCCAGCAGCGTAGAGGGTCACCGGGAAGAGACCCAGTACTTC. Amino acids: CASSVEGHREETQYF.

The chain couples TRBV7-9 to TRBJ1-3; 8 nucleotides align to TRBD1. The CDR3 spans 15 residues. Per germline, CDR1 SEHNR and CDR2 FQNEAQ (reference sequence). The junction had 9 bases not matched to a gene; V was cut back by 5 bases and J by 6 bases. In DNA, the CDR3 is TGTGCCAGCAGCCCCCTTCGGCAGGGGGCAAACACCATATATTTT. Protein product: CASSPLRQGANTIYF.

This clonotype was observed at least ten times. This chain joins TRBV5-8 and TRBJ2-7; no definite D call. CDR1 and CDR2 (germline): SGHTS, YDEGEE. The V end was cut by 4 bases, the J end by 6 bases, with 11 bases between. The CDR3 has 12 residues. CDR3 residues: CASSLGPPEQYF. CDR3 nucleotides: TGTGCCAGCAGCCTCGGACCCCCCGAGCAGTACTTC.

This clonotype was counted many times. This rearrangement joins TRBV29-1 to TRBJ2-2; unclear D gene. Germline assignment: CDR1 SQVTM and CDR2 ANQGSEA. Between the trimmed V and J ends, which lost 8 bases and 0 bases, there was a span of 10 bases. This CDR3 is 13 amino acids long. The CDR3 loop reads CSHQAANTGELFF. The CDR3 coding sequence is TGCAGCCATCAGGCGGCGAACACCGGGGAGCTGTTTTTT.

This clonotype has ten or more counts. V is TRBV18 and J is TRBJ2-7, with 9 bases matching TRBD1. The V gene end was trimmed by 6 bases and the J gene end by 12 bases; junction bases not matched to a gene: 9. This CDR3 is 12 amino acids long. Germline-derived CDR1 and CDR2 are KGHSH and LQKENI. CDR3 DNA sequence: TGTGCCAGCTCCCAGGGACAGGGTTTTCCGTACTTC. Its protein is CASSQGQGFPYF.

The gene calls are TRBV7-9 and TRBJ2-1, with 8 bases fitting TRBD2. CDR3 size: 14 residues. CDR1 is SEHNR and CDR2 is FQNEAQ in the germline V gene (reference sequence). The V segment lost 9 bases and the J segment 4 bases; nucleotides outside the gene matches: 8. CDR3 in amino acids: CASLRGGQYNEQFF. The CDR3 bases are TGTGCCAGTCTCCGGGGGGGCCAGTACAATGAGCAGTTCTTC. Variable domain in full (rest from reference TRBV7-9 and TRBJ2-1): DTGVSQNPRHKITKRGQNVTFRCDPISEHNRLYWYRQTLGQGPEFLTYFQNEAQLEKSRLLSDRFSAERPKGSFSTLEIQRTEQGDSAMYLCASLRGGQYNEQFFGPGTRLTVL.

The gene calls are TRBV4-1 and TRBJ2-2; D tentatively reads TRBD1 or TRBD2 (6 bases each). The CDR3 spans 14 residues. CDR1 MGHRA and CDR2 YSYEKL come from the germline V gene. V was shortened by 2 bases and J by 8 bases, with 12 bases between the two germline ends. CDR3 sequence: CASSQTGASGELFF. The CDR3 DNA reads TGCGCCAGCAGCCAAACGGGGGCCTCGGGGGAGCTGTTTTTT.

This clonotype was picked up many times. The chain employs TRBV11-2 and TRBJ2-5, with 8 bases identical to TRBD1. This CDR3 comprises 14 residues. The germline CDR1 and CDR2 sequences are SGHAT and FQNNGV. Trimming at V came to 5 bases and at J to 4 bases, leaving 6 bases not matched to a gene. The CDR3 coding sequence is TGTGCCAGCAGCCCGAGGACAGGGACAGAGACCCAGTACTTC. Translated: CASSPRTGTETQYF.

As regards this clonotype: A read error is possible here, since a much larger clone lies one base away. The V gene is TRBV7-9, the J gene TRBJ2-5; a possible D gene is TRBD2 (7 bases). V was trimmed by 1 base and J by 11 bases, leaving 17 bases between them. CDR3 length equals 14 residues. Per germline, CDR1 SEHNR and CDR2 FQNEAQ (reference sequence). The CDR3 loop is CASSLEAGKGEQYF. The CDR3 nucleotides are TGTGCCAGCAGCTTAGAAGCGGGGAAGGGGGAGCAGTACTTC.